The 4 T cell receptor beta chains in this list originate from one sample, sequenced in a study of identical twins. MiXCR, run by TCRdb on the 5' RACE reads, gives a single entry per CDR3 protein. The table shows approximately 410,000 distinct CDR3 sequences, with under 20% occurring only once. The sample taken for sequencing was naive T cells sorted from blood. The receptors were sampled from a man aged 45 to 65 in good health.

The table lists this clonotype with a count of one. The conserved closing phenylalanine or tryptophan is absent in this CDR3, likely reflecting a read error. The chain is built from TRBV6-2 or TRBV6-3 and TRBJ2-6; 7 nucleotides match TRBD1. After removal of 0 bases from V and 4 bases from J, the junction contained 6 bases not matched to a gene. Germline V gene data show CDR1 as MNHEY and CDR2 as SVGEGT. The CDR3 spans 17 residues. Written as DNA, the CDR3 is TGTGCCAGCAGTTACTCCTCGACAGGGTTCGGGGCCAACGTCCTGACTTCC. As protein: CASSYSSTGFGANVLTS.

The chain couples TRBV2 to TRBJ2-1; possibly TRBD2 for D (5 bases). The CDR3 contains 14 residues. Trimming took off 2 bases at V and 9 bases at J, with 14 bases between the two ends. From germline, CDR1 is SNHLY and CDR2 FYNNEI. Here the CDR3 reads CASSELAGKGEQFF. CDR3 nucleotides: TGTGCCAGCAGTGAACTGGCCGGGAAGGGTGAGCAGTTCTTC.

This clonotype was recorded many times. This chain uses TRBV11-2 with TRBJ2-3; perhaps D is TRBD1 or TRBD2 (6 bases each). The CDR3 spans 14 residues. V was shortened by 1 base and J by 7 bases, with 12 bases between the two germline ends. CDR1 is SGHAT and CDR2 is FQNNGV in the germline V gene. The CDR3 DNA is TGTGCCAGCAGCTTAGTGGGGGGCCCTAATACGCAGTATTTT. As protein: CASSLVGGPNTQYF.

There are many counts of this clonotype. The genes are TRBV10-3 and TRBJ1-5, with 7 bases matching TRBD1. Germline V lookup: CDR1 ENHRY, CDR2 SYGVKD. Trimming took 0 bases from V and 7 from J; bases not matched to a gene: 15. The CDR3 consists of 18 residues. Written as DNA, the CDR3 is TGTGCCATCAGTGAGTCCTGGGGAACAGGGGAGTCCAAACAGCCCCAGCATTTT. This translates into CAISESWGTGESKQPQHF.